This TCR beta chain appears in the sequencing data of a study of T cells after yellow fever vaccination. Points from the study as a whole: Once the booster was given, most primary-vaccination clones reappeared, at 95% to 98% for CD4 and roughly 86% for CD8.

As TCR cDNA was made by 5'RACE template switching, a universal primer site and UMIs were added. TCRdb used MiXCR to reprocess the 5' RACE reads, holding one entry per CDR3 protein. The sample has hundreds of thousands of distinct CDR3 sequences, 9% to 15% seen once. With V trimmed by 6 bases and J by 5 bases, 4 bases remained unmatched. The CDR3 sequence is 14 residues long. Germline V lookup: CDR1 SGHVS, CDR2 FNYEAQ. This clonotype has a handful of counts. What it recognizes is unknown. The clonotype originates from a man aged 30 to 39 who received the YFV17D yellow fever vaccine. The material was PBMCs, obtained on the day of the yellow fever booster vaccination. The chain is built from TRBV7-6 and TRBJ1-6, with TRBD1 matching over 7 bases. CDR3: CASRAGTDNSPLHF. CDR3 DNA: TGTGCCAGCAGGGCCGGGACAGATAATTCACCCCTCCACTTT.